The text below deals with one T cell receptor beta chain. Its specificity is not known. This record comes from a study of T cells in Graves' hyperthyroidism and ophthalmopathy. Study-wide results and caveats: Ophthalmopathy prediction by the model preceded onset by a median roughly 6 months.

The CDR3 is made up of 11 amino acids. Looked up from germline, CDR1 is DFQATT and CDR2 is SNEGSKA (reference sequence). Deletions cut 5 bases from V and 7 bases from J, with 11 bases between. TCR beta CDR3 regions were amplified from RNA. The HTBI set primed first-round TCR CDR3 RT-PCR. TCRdb re-called the multiplex PCR reads through MiXCR, storing one row per CDR3 protein. The profile shows about 300,000 distinct CDR3 sequences, roughly a fifth of them singletons. V is TRBV20-1 and J is TRBJ1-2, with D possibly being TRBD1 (6 bases). The source of this sequence is a man aged 45-65 years with Graves' ophthalmopathy. The sample comprised blood. This CDR3 reads CSAHREGGYTF. As DNA, the CDR3 is TGCAGTGCTCACAGGGAGGGTGGCTACACCTTC.